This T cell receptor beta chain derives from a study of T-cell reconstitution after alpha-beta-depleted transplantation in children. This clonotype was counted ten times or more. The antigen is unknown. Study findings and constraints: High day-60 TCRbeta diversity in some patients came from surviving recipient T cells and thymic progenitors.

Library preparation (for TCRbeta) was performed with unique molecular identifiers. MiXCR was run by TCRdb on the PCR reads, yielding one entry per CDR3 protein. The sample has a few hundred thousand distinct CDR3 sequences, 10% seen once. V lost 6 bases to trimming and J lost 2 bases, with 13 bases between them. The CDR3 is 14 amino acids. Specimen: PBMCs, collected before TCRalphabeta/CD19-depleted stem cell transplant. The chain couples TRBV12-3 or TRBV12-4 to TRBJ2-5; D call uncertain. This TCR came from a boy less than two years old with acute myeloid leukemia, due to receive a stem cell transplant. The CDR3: CASSLVPEQETQYF. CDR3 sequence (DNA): TGTGCCAGCAGCCTCGTACCTGAGCAAGAGACCCAGTACTTC.